The rows below give T cell receptor beta chains drawn from one sample of a study of OX40 agonist ivuxolimab in advanced cancers. Clones were read by immunoSEQ multiplex PCR, and TCRdb kept only the in-frame ones, dropping some. The sample consists of about 70,000 clones, 70% to 90% of them appearing once. The material was CD4+ or CD8+ T cells sorted from blood, obtained in a trial of the OX40 agonist ivuxolimab. The receptors here all came from an adult with an advanced solid tumor such as melanoma, head and neck, liver or kidney cancer. Each CDR3 is given with its conserved first and last residue. D genes are given only for firm matches. Expanded clones get a size class; other rows say once, few or many, or leave the size out.

abundance: -
v_gene: TRBV6-5
d_gene: -
j_gene: TRBJ2-3
CDR3aa: CASSYMTGGQYF

abundance: -
v_gene: TRBV5-5
d_gene: -
j_gene: TRBJ2-2
CDR3aa: CASSLVAGLNTGELFF

abundance: once
v_gene: TRBV7-9
d_gene: -
j_gene: TRBJ1-2
CDR3aa: CASSLQGAGYGYTF

abundance: -
v_gene: TRBV11-2
d_gene: TRBD2
j_gene: TRBJ2-3
CDR3aa: CASSLDYRGGQYF

abundance: -
v_gene: TRBV5-3
d_gene: -
j_gene: TRBJ2-7
CDR3aa: CARGEQGTEQYF

abundance: -
v_gene: TRBV27
d_gene: -
j_gene: TRBJ2-5
CDR3aa: CASSLTGSETQYF

abundance: -
v_gene: TRBV9
d_gene: -
j_gene: TRBJ1-1
CDR3aa: CASSVGVDFDTEAFF

abundance: -
v_gene: TRBV27
d_gene: TRBD1
j_gene: TRBJ1-2
CDR3aa: CASSTGGDGYTF

abundance: few
v_gene: TRBV7-9
d_gene: TRBD1
j_gene: TRBJ1-1
CDR3aa: CASSSRGTEAFF

abundance: -
v_gene: TRBV10-1
d_gene: -
j_gene: TRBJ2-7
CDR3aa: CASSESKFRGAYEQYF

abundance: -
v_gene: TRBV6-1
d_gene: -
j_gene: TRBJ1-2
CDR3aa: CASTHTDYGYTF

abundance: -
v_gene: TRBV15
d_gene: TRBD1
j_gene: TRBJ2-7
CDR3aa: CATRGQGAAEQYF

abundance: -
v_gene: TRBV6-6
d_gene: -
j_gene: TRBJ1-1
CDR3aa: CASRRTVEAFF

abundance: -
v_gene: TRBV7-8
d_gene: TRBD2
j_gene: TRBJ2-1
CDR3aa: CASSLVLAGNNEQFF

abundance: few
v_gene: TRBV5-5
d_gene: -
j_gene: TRBJ2-5
CDR3aa: CASSRLGGALETQYF

abundance: -
v_gene: TRBV5-1
d_gene: TRBD2
j_gene: TRBJ2-1
CDR3aa: CASSPAGTSYNEQFF

abundance: few
v_gene: TRBV7-2
d_gene: -
j_gene: TRBJ1-1
CDR3aa: CASSLAGSNTEAFF

abundance: -
v_gene: TRBV12-5
d_gene: -
j_gene: TRBJ2-7
CDR3aa: CASGPGTPPYEQYF

abundance: -
v_gene: TRBV5-8
d_gene: -
j_gene: TRBJ1-6
CDR3aa: CASSLRGTSGYF

abundance: few
v_gene: TRBV19
d_gene: -
j_gene: TRBJ1-2
CDR3aa: CASSIVHMREGYGYTF